The T cell receptor beta chain described here comes from a study of blood T cell repertoires in COVID-19. Background on the study: Spain, Italy and the United States supplied samples that represented acute and convalescent COVID-19. In each case, the material was cDNA or gDNA derived from T cells, B-cell-depleted T cells, or PBMCs.

Trimming took 5 bases from V and 1 from J, leaving 8 bases between them. Per germline, CDR1 SGHNT and CDR2 YENEEA. CDR3 length: 13 amino acids. Per the study methods: Quantification of nucleated cells was approximated via reference gene primer amplification. Some clones are missing from TCRdb's copy, which holds only in-frame ones; the method was immunoSEQ multiplex PCR. The DNA was the basis for D and trimming; V, J and clone size are from that table. There are fewer than 250,000 clones in the sample; about 88% occur only once, and 5% to 8% lies in the top ten. Material for sequencing was peripheral blood. This TCR derives from a woman in her thirties or forties who had recovered from COVID-19. The rearrangement uses TRBV11-3 and TRBJ1-1, with D uncertain. This CDR3 is CASSHQENTEAFF. The CDR3 DNA reads TGTGCCAGCAGCCACCAGGAGAACACTGAAGCTTTCTTT.